This T cell receptor beta chain emerged from a study of T-cell reconstitution after alpha-beta-depleted transplantation in children. General study findings and limits: There were reportedly several hundred expanded graft clones from which alpha-beta T cells came about two months after transplant. When one year had passed after transplant, most T-cell counts and diversity came from newly produced T cells.

Using unique molecular identifiers, the investigators prepared the TCRbeta library. Each CDR3 protein gets one entry after TCRdb re-called the PCR reads with MiXCR. The sample includes 90,000 to 130,000 distinct CDR3 sequences, about 6% seen only once; the top ten take less than 30%. Per the germline V gene, CDR1 is LGHDT and CDR2 is YNNKEL (reference sequence). Trimming cost V 4 bases and J 4 bases, with 15 bases left between them. There are 15 residues in the CDR3. The table lists this clonotype with many counts. Its target is not known. The receptor was derived from a male patient aged 2-10 years who had a stem cell transplant for acute lymphoblastic leukemia, so the T cells may come from the graft donor. V and J are TRBV3-1 and TRBJ2-3, with D uncertain. The starting material was PBMCs, mostly from graft donor cells, obtained 360 days after TCRalphabeta/CD19-depleted stem cell transplant. CDR3 amino acids: CASSRRRAFPDTQYF. CDR3 nucleotides: TGTGCCAGCAGCCGACGCAGAGCCTTCCCAGATACGCAGTATTTT.